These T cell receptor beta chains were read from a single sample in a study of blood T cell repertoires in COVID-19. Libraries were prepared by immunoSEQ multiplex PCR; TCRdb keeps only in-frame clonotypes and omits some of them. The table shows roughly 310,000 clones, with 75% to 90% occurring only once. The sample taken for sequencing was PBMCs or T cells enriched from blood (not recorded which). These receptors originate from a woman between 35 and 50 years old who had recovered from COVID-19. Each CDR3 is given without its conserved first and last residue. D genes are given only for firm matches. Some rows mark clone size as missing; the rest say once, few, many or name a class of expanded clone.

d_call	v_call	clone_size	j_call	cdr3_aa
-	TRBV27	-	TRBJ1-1	ASSSRHTGGTEAF
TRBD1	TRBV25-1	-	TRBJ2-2	ASSESGGGKTGELF
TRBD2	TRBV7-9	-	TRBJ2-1	ASSPAGGSGNEQF
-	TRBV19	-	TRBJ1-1	ASSRQAGDTEAF
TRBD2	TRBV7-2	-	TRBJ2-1	ASSPVIAGGPGEQF
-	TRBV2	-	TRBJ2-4	ASRDDRLNIQY
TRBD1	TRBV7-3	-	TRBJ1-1	ASSRTGGTEAF
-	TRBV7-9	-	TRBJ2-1	ASSFSSYYNEQF
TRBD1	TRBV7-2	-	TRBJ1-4	ASSLEGTDNEKLF
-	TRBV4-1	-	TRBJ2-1	ASSHPGVPKPYNEQF
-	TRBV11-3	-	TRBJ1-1	ASSSAGKNTEAF
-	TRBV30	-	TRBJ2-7	AWSPVDRAGEQY
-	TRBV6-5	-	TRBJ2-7	ASSYSRSSYEQY
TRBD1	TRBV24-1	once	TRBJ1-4	ATSESGTGVATNEKLF
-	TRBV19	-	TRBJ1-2	ASKAGRNYGYT
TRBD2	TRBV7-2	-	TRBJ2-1	ASSSGLAGGVGEQF
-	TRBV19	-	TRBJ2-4	ASSGGGEGPKNIQY
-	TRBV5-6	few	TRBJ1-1	ASSLVGQGTEAF
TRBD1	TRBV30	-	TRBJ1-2	AWTEGAGYT
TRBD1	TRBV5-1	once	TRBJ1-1	ASSLDTGAVTEAF
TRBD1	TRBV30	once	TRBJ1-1	AWRTGMNTEAF
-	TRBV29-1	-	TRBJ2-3	SVRGASWVSTDTQY
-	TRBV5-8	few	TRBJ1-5	ASSPRGYGNQPQH
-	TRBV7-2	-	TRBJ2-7	ASSLGPSYEQY
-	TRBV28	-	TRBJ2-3	ASSLVGGGPRTQY
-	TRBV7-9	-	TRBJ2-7	ASSRGGWKQY
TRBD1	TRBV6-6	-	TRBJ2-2	ASRPGTGGGTGELF
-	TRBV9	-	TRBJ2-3	ASSQGDPTQY
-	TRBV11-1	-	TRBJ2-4	ASSPLGGAKNIQY
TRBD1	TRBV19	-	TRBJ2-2	ASSITAGQGNTGELF
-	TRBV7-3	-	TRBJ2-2	ASSSETTTGELF
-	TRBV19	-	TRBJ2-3	ASSISNKAADTQY
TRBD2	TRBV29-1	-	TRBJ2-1	SVEDRGLARSSYNEQF
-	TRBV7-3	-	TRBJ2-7	ASSTDGGAYEQY
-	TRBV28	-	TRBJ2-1	ASSQGQYYNEQF
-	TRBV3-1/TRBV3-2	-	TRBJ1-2	ASSQGALLNYGYT
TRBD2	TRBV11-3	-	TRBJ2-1	ASSARGDYNEQF
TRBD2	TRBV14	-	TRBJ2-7	ASSPGLPREQY
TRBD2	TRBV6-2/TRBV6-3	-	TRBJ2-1	ASSYGGSGTSSNEQF
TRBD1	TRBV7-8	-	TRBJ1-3	ASSRTGGTNTIY